The following is a T cell receptor (beta chain) sequence with its context. Antigen: not known. The sample originates from a study of cytomegalovirus exposure and HLA in healthy donors. Findings of the study overall: A later examination showed that TCR association rates differed by HLA locus, with DRB1 most and HLA-C fewest.

This CDR3 spans 15 amino acids. The V segment lost 3 bases and the J segment 5 bases; nucleotides outside the gene matches: 8. CDR1 and CDR2 from the germline V gene are SGDLS and YYNGEE. PCR amplification relied on 60 Vbeta primers (plus 13 Jbeta primers). Assay used: immunoSEQ multiplex PCR; TCRdb lists only in-frame clones, some missing. The profile shows approximately 150,000 clones, roughly 80% of them singletons. Sequenced material: PBMCs. This chain joins TRBV9 and TRBJ2-3, with 8 bases aligning to TRBD2. The source of this sequence is a man between 18 and 29 years old in good health and CMV-seropositive. The CDR3 DNA follows: TGTGCCAGCAGCGAGACTAGCGCCCGTATAGATACGCAGTATTTT. This encodes CASSETSARIDTQYF.